These T cell receptor beta chains were read from a single sample in a study of pediatric ulcerative colitis. Clones were read by immunoSEQ multiplex PCR, and TCRdb kept only the in-frame ones, dropping some. Among tens of thousands of clones, about three quarters were seen once, and the ten largest hold roughly 16%. Sample: gut tissue. The receptors stem from a boy younger than 18 with severe ulcerative colitis. CDR3s include the opening cysteine and the closing phenylalanine or tryptophan. A D gene is named only where the DNA matches it firmly. Clone size is given for some rows only: seen once, a few or many times, or a class if the clone is expanded.

j_call: TRBJ1-2; v_call: TRBV5-1; d_call: TRBD1; clone_size: -; cdr3_nt: TGCGCCAGCAGCTTGGACAGGGGAGCTGGCTACACCTTC; cdr3_aa: CASSLDRGAGYTF
j_call: TRBJ2-3; v_call: TRBV27; d_call: -; clone_size: -; cdr3_nt: TGTGCCAGCAGTACCGGACAGTTCACAGATACGCAGTATTTT; cdr3_aa: CASSTGQFTDTQYF
j_call: TRBJ2-2; v_call: TRBV5-1; d_call: TRBD1; clone_size: -; cdr3_nt: TGCGCCAGCAGCTTGCAGGGGGACACCGGGGAGCTGTTTTTT; cdr3_aa: CASSLQGDTGELFF
j_call: TRBJ1-2; v_call: TRBV5-1; d_call: TRBD1; clone_size: -; cdr3_nt: TGCGCCAGCAGAACACTTCCGGGACAGCTGAACTATGGCTACACCTTC; cdr3_aa: CASRTLPGQLNYGYTF
j_call: TRBJ2-3; v_call: TRBV5-1; d_call: -; clone_size: few; cdr3_nt: TGCGCCAGCAGCTCCCATGGGACGGGAGCAGATACGCAGTATTTT; cdr3_aa: CASSSHGTGADTQYF
j_call: TRBJ1-3; v_call: TRBV30; d_call: TRBD1; clone_size: once; cdr3_nt: TGTGCCTGGAGTGCGACAGGGGCTGGAAACACCATATATTTT; cdr3_aa: CAWSATGAGNTIYF
j_call: TRBJ2-6; v_call: TRBV21-1; d_call: -; clone_size: -; cdr3_nt: TGTGCCAGCAGCATAGACAGTTCTGGGGCCAACGTCCTGACTTTC; cdr3_aa: CASSIDSSGANVLTF
j_call: TRBJ2-7; v_call: TRBV7-2; d_call: TRBD2; clone_size: -; cdr3_nt: TGTGCCAGCAGCTGGACTAGCGGCTACGAGCAGTACTTC; cdr3_aa: CASSWTSGYEQYF
j_call: TRBJ1-5; v_call: TRBV19; d_call: -; clone_size: few; cdr3_nt: TGTGCCAGCCTTCCGTTGGGGGGTGGCAATCAGCCCCAGCATTTT; cdr3_aa: CASLPLGGGNQPQHF
j_call: TRBJ1-6; v_call: TRBV5-1; d_call: TRBD1; clone_size: few; cdr3_nt: TGCGCCAGCAGCATTACCCCCGGGACAGTCAATTCACCCCTCCACTTT; cdr3_aa: CASSITPGTVNSPLHF
j_call: TRBJ2-6; v_call: TRBV5-6; d_call: -; clone_size: -; cdr3_nt: TGTGCCAGCAGCTTGGGGGTGAGCTCTGGGGCCAACGTCCTGACTTTC; cdr3_aa: CASSLGVSSGANVLTF
j_call: TRBJ2-2; v_call: TRBV5-1; d_call: -; clone_size: -; cdr3_nt: TGCGCCAGCAGCTACTCTAGGGTTGGAACCGGGGAGCTGTTTTTT; cdr3_aa: CASSYSRVGTGELFF
j_call: TRBJ1-1; v_call: TRBV5-1; d_call: -; clone_size: -; cdr3_nt: TGCGCCAGCAGCTTGGCTTCTCGGGGGAAGTACACTGAAGCTTTCTTT; cdr3_aa: CASSLASRGKYTEAFF
j_call: TRBJ1-1; v_call: TRBV7-6; d_call: -; clone_size: -; cdr3_nt: TGTGCCAGCAGCGTCAGGGGCCCGAACACTGAAGCTTTCTTT; cdr3_aa: CASSVRGPNTEAFF
j_call: TRBJ1-2; v_call: TRBV15; d_call: -; clone_size: -; cdr3_nt: TGTGCCACCAGCACCCGGAAAACGGGGGATGGCTACACCTTC; cdr3_aa: CATSTRKTGDGYTF
j_call: TRBJ2-1; v_call: TRBV2; d_call: -; clone_size: once; cdr3_nt: TGTGCCAGCCACCGGGACAATCTCTACAATGAGCAGTTCTTC; cdr3_aa: CASHRDNLYNEQFF
j_call: TRBJ1-6; v_call: TRBV27; d_call: TRBD1; clone_size: -; cdr3_nt: TGTGCCAGCAGTTTCGAACAGGGGGCCCCCTGGCCCCTCCACTTT; cdr3_aa: CASSFEQGAPWPLHF
j_call: TRBJ1-2; v_call: TRBV6-5; d_call: -; clone_size: -; cdr3_nt: TGTGCCAGCACCGACGGCTATGGCTACACCTTC; cdr3_aa: CASTDGYGYTF
j_call: TRBJ1-2; v_call: TRBV15; d_call: -; clone_size: -; cdr3_nt: TGTGCCACCAGCAGAGAGGAGGGAGCCTATGGCTACACCTTC; cdr3_aa: CATSREEGAYGYTF
j_call: TRBJ2-1; v_call: TRBV6-1; d_call: -; clone_size: -; cdr3_nt: TGTGCCAGCAGTGAAGAATCCGGGGGATCCTACAATGAGCAGTTCTTC; cdr3_aa: CASSEESGGSYNEQFF